Included here is one T cell receptor beta chain sequence, with context. Antigen: not known. The sample is drawn from a study of post-analysis software for immune sequencing data. Overall study context: Disease trajectories encompassed relapsing-remitting, secondary progressive and progressive-relapsing multiple sclerosis. Broader study findings: TRBV5-6, TRBV5-1 and TRBV20-1 were among several TRBV segments more frequent in patients than controls. Compared against controls, patients with multiple sclerosis displayed significantly lower normalized Chao1 diversity.

Every TCR beta cDNA library bore unique molecular identifiers. It was from approximately 0.91 to 9.4 million T cells that roughly 0.5 million cDNA molecules came. MiXCR was run by TCRdb on the PCR reads, yielding one entry per CDR3 protein. The sample has about 200,000 distinct CDR3 sequences; approximately 30% are singletons. The V end was cut by 3 bases, the J end by 0 bases, with 9 bases between. Germline CDR1 is DFQATT and CDR2 is SNEGSKA (reference sequence). This CDR3 has 13 amino acids. The clonotype comes from a girl aged 2-17 years with multiple sclerosis. Sequenced: blood. V usage is TRBV20-1 and J usage is TRBJ2-7; a weak D match, TRBD2 (6 bases). CDR3 residues: CSARRLVSYEQYF. The CDR3 DNA reads as TGCAGTGCTAGGAGACTAGTCTCCTACGAGCAGTACTTC.